These 31 T cell receptor beta chains originate from one sample sequenced in a study of T-cell memory formation after mild COVID-19. TCRdb re-analysed the 5' RACE reads in MiXCR, keeping a single row per CDR3 protein. The sample consists of about 170,000 distinct CDR3 sequences, 13% of them appearing once. The sequencing sample was made of PBMCs or a T cell subset sorted from them (not recorded which). The source of these receptors is a man aged 18 to 29 who had mild COVID-19 (a few samples of this study predate the infection). Cell type and time point are not known.

This clonotype was observed a few times. The chain uses TRBV2 and TRBJ1-1; D perhaps matches TRBD1 (5 bases). CDR3 length: 12 amino acids. Trimming stripped 7 bases from V and 10 bases from J, with 16 bases between. In germline, CDR1 is SNHLY, CDR2 FYNNEI. CDR3 sequence (DNA): TGTGCCAGCAAGGGGCAGGGAGAGTCAGCTTTCTTT. Its protein is CASKGQGESAFF.

A few counts support this clonotype. This sequence joins TRBV30 and TRBJ1-1, with 7 bases identical to TRBD1. This CDR3 comprises 12 residues. Germline CDR1 GTSNPN, CDR2 SVGIG (reference sequence). V lost 7 bases to trimming and J lost 1 base; unmatched junction nucleotides: 3. CDR3 DNA sequence: TGTGCCTCAAACAGGGGGAACACTGAAGCTTTCTTT. This codes for CASNRGNTEAFF.

In its sample, this clonotype was seen many times. The chain is built from TRBV10-3 and TRBJ2-7, with a tentative D call TRBD2 (7 bases). The ends were cut back, 3 bases at V and 7 bases at J, with 19 bases in the middle. Germline V lookup: CDR1 ENHRY, CDR2 SYGVKD. The CDR3 length is 15 residues. CDR3 DNA: TGTGCCATCAGTGACCCCCGAGGGGGGGGGGCGGAGCAGTACTTC. Amino acids: CAISDPRGGGAEQYF.

There are many counts of this clonotype. Here the CDR3 reads CASSRISGANVLTF. DNA for the CDR3: TGTGCCAGCAGCAGGATCTCTGGGGCCAACGTCCTGACTTTC. This chain uses TRBV3-1 with TRBJ2-6; D not resolved. The germline V and J ends were trimmed by 5 bases and 0 bases, with 5 bases remaining between them. The CDR3 is 14 residues long. The germline CDR1 and CDR2 sequences are LGHDT and YNNKEL (reference sequence).

This clonotype was counted only a few times. The CDR3 loop reads CASSLLANEQFF. The DNA for the CDR3 is TGTGCCAGCTCACTACTAGCAAATGAGCAGTTCTTC. The V gene is TRBV18, the J gene TRBJ2-1, with TRBD2 as a possible D gene (6 bases). Germline V gene sequence: CDR1 KGHSH, CDR2 LQKENI. The CDR3 spans 12 residues. V was cut by 4 bases and J by 7 bases, with 8 bases left in between.

In this sample, this clonotype turned up a few times. V usage is TRBV9 and J usage is TRBJ1-5; TRBD1 agrees at 7 bases. This CDR3 spans 15 amino acids. Germline trimming cut 5 bases from V and 0 bases from J; bases unmatched to any gene: 5. Per the germline V gene, CDR1 is SGDLS and CDR2 is YYNGEE. CDR3 coding DNA: TGTGCCAGCAGTCCGACAGGGAATAGCAATCAGCCCCAGCATTTT. It encodes CASSPTGNSNQPQHF.

This clonotype was seen a few times. V and J are TRBV7-3 and TRBJ1-1; a weak D match, TRBD1 (5 bases). Germline loops: CDR1 SGHTA, CDR2 FQGTGA. The CDR3 spans 13 residues. V shed 5 bases and J shed 4 bases, with 11 bases lying between them. The DNA for the CDR3 is TGTGCCAGCAGCCCACCTGGGGCCACTGAAGCTTTCTTT. This gives the protein CASSPPGATEAFF.

Written as DNA, the CDR3 is TGTGCCAGCAGCACCCAGGGGGCCGGGAGTCAGCCCCAGCATTTT. It translates to CASSTQGAGSQPQHF. V usage is TRBV12-3 or TRBV12-4 and J usage is TRBJ1-5; 8 bases line up with TRBD1. Trimming at V came to 6 bases and at J to 6 bases, leaving 10 bases not matched to a gene. The CDR3 has 15 amino acids.

A few counts support this clonotype. The chain employs TRBV6-6 and TRBJ2-7; D is undetermined. The V gene lost 6 bases and the J gene lost 3 bases, with 9 bases spanning the gap. Germline lookup yields CDR1 MNHNY and CDR2 SVGAGI (reference sequence). The CDR3 runs 12 residues. The CDR3 here is CASSNPLYEQYF. CDR3 nucleotide sequence: TGTGCCAGCAGCAACCCTCTCTACGAGCAGTACTTC.

This chain uses TRBV24-1 with TRBJ2-1; D might be TRBD1 (5 bases). The CDR3 consists of 13 residues. Trimming removed 6 bases from V and 5 bases from J, with 10 bases in between. Germline values: CDR1 KGHDR, CDR2 SFDVKD. This CDR3 is CATSLAGNNEQFF. DNA of the CDR3: TGTGCCACCAGTCTGGCAGGGAACAATGAGCAGTTCTTC.

The V call is TRBV5-1, the J call TRBJ1-1; no definite D call. Germline V gives CDR1 SGHRS, CDR2 YFSETQ. V gave up 1 base and J gave up 3 bases, with 16 bases separating them. This CDR3 spans 16 amino acids. In DNA, the CDR3 is TGCGCCAGCAGCTTGACCGGTCCGGGAAGAGACACTGAAGCTTTCTTT. Translation gives CASSLTGPGRDTEAFF.

The chain uses TRBV4-3 and TRBJ2-3, with 7 nucleotides matching TRBD2. Germline CDR1 reads LGHNA; CDR2 reads YSLEER. CDR3 length: 15 residues. Trimming took 1 base from V and 4 from J; bases not matched to a gene: 5. CDR3 nucleotide sequence: TGCGCCAGCAGCCAAGCGACTAGCAGGGCAGATACGCAGTATTTT. Protein: CASSQATSRADTQYF.

The genes are TRBV5-1 and TRBJ2-3; D possibly corresponds to TRBD1 (5 bases). CDR1 is SGHRS and CDR2 is YFSETQ in the germline V gene. The CDR3 extends over 16 amino acids. With 0 bases removed from V and 3 bases from J, the gap between germline ends came to 14 bases. This CDR3 is CASSLVSRVGTDTQYF. The CDR3 DNA follows: TGCGCCAGCAGCTTGGTTAGCAGGGTAGGGACAGATACGCAGTATTTT.

This clonotype has only a few counts. The V gene is TRBV4-2, the J gene TRBJ1-1; D is unclear. The germline gives CDR1 LGHNA, CDR2 YNFKEQ. The V gene lost 0 bases and the J gene lost 11 bases, with 4 bases spanning the gap. The CDR3 covers 10 residues. This chain's CDR3 is CASSQDRAFF. DNA for the CDR3: TGTGCCAGCAGCCAAGACCGGGCTTTCTTT.

This clonotype was counted many times. The rearrangement joins TRBV5-1 to TRBJ2-1; TRBD2 matches 8 bases. The V segment lost 5 bases and the J segment 2 bases; nucleotides outside the gene matches: 12. CDR3 length: 17 residues. CDR1 and CDR2 from the germline V gene are SGHRS and YFSETQ. The CDR3 sequence is CASSAGGRSITYNEQFF. As DNA, the CDR3 is TGCGCCAGCAGTGCGGGGGGTAGGAGCATAACCTACAATGAGCAGTTCTTC. The full variable domain, with the rest looked up from reference TRBV5-1 and TRBJ2-1, is KAGVTQTPRYLIKTRGQQVTLSCSPISGHRSVSWYQQTPGQGLQFLFEYFSETQRNKGNFPGRFSGRQFSNSRSEMNVSTLELGDSALYLCASSAGGRSITYNEQFFGPGTRLTVL.

The genes are TRBV7-3 and TRBJ2-7, with D possibly TRBD1 on 6 matching bases. This CDR3 is 16 amino acids long. V gave up 1 base and J gave up 4 bases, with 17 bases separating them. Germline CDR1 SGHTA, CDR2 FQGTGA. In nucleotides, the CDR3 is TGTGCCAGCAGCTTAAGGGGGCGGAGCACTTCTTACGAGCAGTACGTC. Protein: CASSLRGRSTSYEQYV.

The chain couples TRBV9 to TRBJ1-2, with 10 bases lining up with TRBD1. The CDR3 contains 14 residues. The germline V gene has CDR1 SGDLS and CDR2 YYNGEE. The V segment lost 3 bases and the J segment 8 bases; nucleotides outside the gene matches: 7. DNA for the CDR3: TGTGCCAGCAGCGCCCAGGACAGGGGGGGAGGCTACACCTTC. It codes for CASSAQDRGGGYTF.

This clonotype was counted between two and nine times. The chain is built from TRBV20-1 and TRBJ1-2; D is unresolved. The CDR3 loop spans 14 amino acids. The V and J ends lost 2 bases and 5 bases respectively, with 15 bases between them. In germline, CDR1 is DFQATT, CDR2 SNEGSKA (reference sequence). The CDR3 region is CSARRALSGYGYTF. In DNA, the CDR3 is TGCAGTGCTAGAAGGGCTTTGAGCGGTTATGGCTACACCTTC.

This clonotype was recorded once. In DNA form, the CDR3 reads TGTGCCAGCAGCTCCGGACAGGGCGGAATTACTGAAGCTTTCTTT. This translates into CASSSGQGGITEAFF. The rearrangement uses TRBV7-2 and TRBJ1-1, with 8 bases identical to TRBD1. V dropped 4 bases and J dropped 5; count of bases not matched to a gene: 9. This CDR3 has 15 amino acids. Per germline, CDR1 SGHTA and CDR2 FQGNSA.

At least ten counts were recorded for this clonotype. V is TRBV7-2 and J is TRBJ2-2, with D unresolved. Germline values: CDR1 SGHTA, CDR2 FQGNSA. V was shortened by 1 base and J by 6 bases, with 12 bases between the two germline ends. This CDR3 contains 15 residues. CDR3 bases: TGTGCCAGCAGCTTAGGGAGCGCGGTCGCCGGGGAGCTGTTTTTT. Translated, it gives CASSLGSAVAGELFF.

This clonotype was seen many times. The V and J genes are TRBV30 and TRBJ2-5; 7 bases map to TRBD2. Germline values: CDR1 GTSNPN, CDR2 SVGIG (reference sequence). The V segment lost 8 bases and the J segment 4 bases; nucleotides outside the gene matches: 7. This CDR3 is built from 12 residues. As DNA, the CDR3 is TGTGCCGGACGACTAGCAGCAGAGACCCAGTACTTC. Amino acid sequence: CAGRLAAETQYF.

The chain couples TRBV5-1 to TRBJ1-4; tentatively, D is TRBD1 (5 bases). Germline V CDR1 and CDR2: SGHRS, YFSETQ. The CDR3 consists of 13 residues. Trimming stripped 3 bases from V and 8 bases from J, with 11 bases between. CDR3 loop: CASSSRVGEKLFF. The CDR3 coding sequence is TGCGCCAGCAGCTCCAGGGTAGGGGAAAAACTGTTTTTT.

The chain uses TRBV9 and TRBJ2-3; no reliable D call. CDR3 length equals 15 residues. CDR1 is SGDLS and CDR2 is YYNGEE in the germline V gene. The V gene lost 4 bases and the J gene lost 5 bases, with 17 bases spanning the gap. The DNA of the CDR3 is TGTGCCAGCAGCCCCGGGCCCCCGATCCTAGATACGCAGTATTTT. Its translation: CASSPGPPILDTQYF.

This clonotype came up many times. The chain carries TRBV25-1 and TRBJ2-1; TRBD2 is a possible D gene (7 bases). Between the trimmed V and J ends, which lost 3 bases and 9 bases, there was a span of 18 bases. The CDR3 has 15 amino acids. Germline assignment: CDR1 MGHDK and CDR2 SYGVNS. CDR3 loop: CASSDPGGGAFEQFF. CDR3 in DNA: TGTGCCAGCAGTGACCCCGGAGGGGGGGCGTTTGAGCAGTTCTTC.

There are a few counts of this clonotype. This sequence joins TRBV12-3 or TRBV12-4 and TRBJ2-3, with 14 bases aligning to TRBD2. The CDR3 extends over 17 amino acids. The V gene end was trimmed by 6 bases and the J gene end by 0 bases; junction bases not matched to a gene: 5. DNA of the CDR3: TGTGCCAGCAGCCGGGGACTAGCGGGGGCCAGCACAGATACGCAGTATTTT. It yields the protein CASSRGLAGASTDTQYF.

The V gene is TRBV7-9, the J gene TRBJ2-7; possibly TRBD1 or TRBD2 for D (6 bases each). CDR1 and CDR2 (germline): SEHNR, FQNEAQ (reference sequence). CDR3 length: 14 residues. V dropped 5 bases and J dropped 7 bases, with 18 bases sitting between them. CDR3 in DNA: TGTGCCAGCAGCCGCGAAGGGGGGATAGGGGAGCAGTACGTC. This codes for CASSREGGIGEQYV.

In its sample, this clonotype was seen a few times. The rearrangement joins TRBV6-5 to TRBJ1-1; D is perhaps TRBD1 (6 bases). With 6 bases removed from V and 4 bases from J, the gap between germline ends came to 12 bases. Germline V gives CDR1 MNHEY, CDR2 SVGAGI. The CDR3 length is 13 residues. CDR3: CASRKGGSTEAFF. Written as DNA, the CDR3 is TGTGCCAGCAGAAAGGGGGGGAGCACTGAAGCTTTCTTT.

The V and J genes are TRBV9 and TRBJ1-1, with D unclear. The V end lost 4 bases, the J end lost 3 bases, and 16 bases lay between the germline ends. The CDR3 totals 15 residues. The germline V gene encodes CDR1 SGDLS and CDR2 YYNGEE. CDR3 region: CASSPSPRADTEAFF. CDR3 DNA sequence: TGTGCCAGCAGCCCCTCGCCCCGGGCGGACACTGAAGCTTTCTTT.

This clonotype was counted between two and nine times. The V gene is TRBV5-1, the J gene TRBJ2-3, with D tentatively TRBD2 (7 bases). Looked up from germline, CDR1 is SGHRS and CDR2 is YFSETQ. The germline V and J ends were trimmed by 3 bases and 4 bases, with 21 bases remaining between them. The CDR3 contains 17 residues. The DNA for the CDR3 is TGCGCCAGCAGCTCCAACCCGGCGGGGGCCGGTGCAGATACGCAGTATTTT. Translated: CASSSNPAGAGADTQYF.

This rearrangement joins TRBV11-1 to TRBJ2-1; weak D call: TRBD1 (6 bases). The CDR3 sequence is 14 residues long. Trimming cost V 5 bases and J 5 bases, with 13 bases left between them. Germline V gene sequence: CDR1 SGHAT, CDR2 FQDESV (reference sequence). CDR3 in DNA: TGTGCCAGCAGCGCTCGACAGGAGAACAATGAGCAGTTCTTC. Protein product: CASSARQENNEQFF.

This clonotype has only a few counts. The V call is TRBV12-3 or TRBV12-4, the J call TRBJ2-1, with 12 nucleotides matching TRBD2. The length of the CDR3 is 19 residues. With V trimmed by 6 bases and J by 0 bases, 12 bases remained unmatched. This CDR3 reads CASRSLWLAGGSSYNEQFF. For the CDR3, the DNA is TGTGCCAGCAGGTCCCTTTGGCTAGCGGGGGGGAGCTCCTACAATGAGCAGTTCTTC.